A selection of T cell receptor beta chains follows, all from one sample in a study of T cells in Graves' hyperthyroidism and ophthalmopathy. TCRdb used MiXCR to reprocess the multiplex PCR reads, holding one entry per CDR3 protein. The sample holds about 570,000 distinct CDR3 sequences, 40% to 55% seen once. Sequenced input: peripheral blood or thyroid tissue (not recorded which). The receptors come from an adult woman with Graves' disease, either hyperthyroidism or ophthalmopathy (not recorded which). The CDR3 runs from the conserved cysteine through the conserved F or W. Each record gives: J gene, V gene, clone size, D gene, CDR3 protein, CDR3 DNA. A D gene is named only where the DNA matches it firmly. Some rows have no size entry. The others give once, few or many, or a class for an expanded clone.

TRBJ2-5,TRBV25-1,.,.,CASSEWAPGTQETQYF,TGTGCCAGCAGTGAATGGGCCCCCGGGACACAAGAGACCCAGTACTTC
TRBJ1-4,TRBV2,.,.,CASSEGYEKLFF,TGTGCCAGCAGTGAGGGGTACGAAAAACTGTTTTTT
TRBJ2-5,TRBV9,.,TRBD1,CASSVGVGGTAQETQYF,TGTGCCAGCAGCGTAGGGGTCGGTGGGACAGCTCAAGAGACCCAGTACTTC
TRBJ2-6,TRBV6-2/TRBV6-3,.,.,CASSYPSNVLTF,TGTGCCAGCAGTTACCCGTCCAACGTCCTGACTTTC
TRBJ1-1,TRBV10-3,many,TRBD1,CAIRGGDLEAFF,TGTGCCATCAGAGGGGGCGATCTTGAAGCTTTCTTT
TRBJ2-7,TRBV19,many,TRBD1,CASSTVQGAYEQYF,TGTGCCAGTAGTACTGTACAGGGGGCCTACGAGCAGTACTTC
TRBJ1-2,TRBV6-6,.,TRBD1,CASNPGQGREDYGYTF,TGTGCCAGCAACCCCGGACAGGGAAGGGAGGACTATGGCTACACCTTC
TRBJ1-6,TRBV2,few,.,CASSDGANSPLHF,TGTGCCAGCAGTGATGGTGCTAATTCACCCCTCCACTTT
TRBJ2-7,TRBV9,many,.,CASSVEATYEQYF,TGTGCCAGCAGCGTAGAGGCGACGTACGAGCAGTACTTC
TRBJ2-1,TRBV9,.,TRBD2,CASSVGREGEQFF,TGTGCCAGCAGCGTAGGGCGGGAGGGGGAGCAGTTCTTC
TRBJ2-5,TRBV20-1,.,TRBD1,CSARAVRGLQETQYF,TGCAGTGCTAGAGCGGTCAGGGGGCTTCAAGAGACCCAGTACTTC
TRBJ2-6,TRBV29-1,few,.,CSVAPHSGANVLTF,TGCAGCGTTGCCCCCCACTCTGGGGCCAACGTCCTGACTTTC
TRBJ2-6,TRBV9,.,.,CASSGDIGANVLTF,TGTGCCAGCAGTGGGGACATCGGGGCCAACGTCCTGACTTTC
TRBJ1-3,TRBV6-5,few,.,CASSPRDTIYF,TGTGCCAGCAGTCCCCGGGACACCATATATTTT
TRBJ1-2,TRBV7-8,many,.,CASSLNRLGPSGYTF,TGTGCCAGCAGCTTGAACAGGCTGGGGCCATCTGGCTACACCTTC
TRBJ1-5,TRBV3-1,many,.,CASSQEGGSQPQHF,TGTGCCAGCAGCCAAGAAGGAGGTAGTCAGCCCCAGCATTTT
TRBJ1-5,TRBV20-1,.,.,CSARRRGGPNQPQHF,TGCAGCGCTAGGAGGAGGGGCGGGCCCAATCAGCCCCAGCATTTT
TRBJ2-7,TRBV6-6,many,.,CASSYSYVGYEQYF,TGTGCCAGCAGTTACTCTTACGTCGGCTACGAGCAGTACTTC
TRBJ1-5,TRBV6-2/TRBV6-3,few,.,CASSDPGRLYDQPQHF,TGTGCCAGCAGTGATCCGGGACGGCTATACGATCAGCCCCAGCATTTT
TRBJ1-2,TRBV7-9,once,.,CASSLGGQEAFFGYTF,.
TRBJ2-5,TRBV6-6,many,TRBD2,CASWTSGRGQETQYF,TGTGCCAGCTGGACTAGCGGGAGAGGACAAGAGACCCAGTACTTC
TRBJ1-2,TRBV28,few,.,CASSSNDQLYGYTF,TGTGCCAGCAGTTCCAATGATCAACTATATGGCTACACCTTC
TRBJ1-3,TRBV12-3/TRBV12-4,many,.,CASKQGDTIYF,TGTGCCAGCAAACAGGGAGACACCATATATTTT
TRBJ2-2,TRBV9,.,TRBD2,CASSGSRAGVRELFF,TGTGCCAGCAGCGGATCCCGGGCGGGAGTGAGGGAGCTGTTTTTT
TRBJ1-1,TRBV19,many,.,CAKPVCRFGGPGNTEAFF,TGTGCCAAGCCCGTTTGCAGGTTCGGGGGCCCAGGGAACACTGAAGCTTTCTTT
TRBJ1-1,TRBV29-1,few,.,CSARDGMNTEAFF,TGCAGCGCCAGGGACGGCATGAACACTGAAGCTTTCTTT
TRBJ2-7,TRBV29-1,few,.,CSVEAEAYEQYF,TGCAGCGTTGAGGCGGAGGCCTACGAGCAGTACTTC
TRBJ1-2,TRBV4-1,.,.,CASSQEWGGGYTF,TGCGCCAGCAGCCAAGAATGGGGGGGTGGCTACACCTTC
TRBJ2-7,TRBV7-9,.,TRBD2,CASSLAASGVEQYF,TGTGCCAGCAGCTTAGCGGCTAGCGGGGTCGAGCAGTACTTC